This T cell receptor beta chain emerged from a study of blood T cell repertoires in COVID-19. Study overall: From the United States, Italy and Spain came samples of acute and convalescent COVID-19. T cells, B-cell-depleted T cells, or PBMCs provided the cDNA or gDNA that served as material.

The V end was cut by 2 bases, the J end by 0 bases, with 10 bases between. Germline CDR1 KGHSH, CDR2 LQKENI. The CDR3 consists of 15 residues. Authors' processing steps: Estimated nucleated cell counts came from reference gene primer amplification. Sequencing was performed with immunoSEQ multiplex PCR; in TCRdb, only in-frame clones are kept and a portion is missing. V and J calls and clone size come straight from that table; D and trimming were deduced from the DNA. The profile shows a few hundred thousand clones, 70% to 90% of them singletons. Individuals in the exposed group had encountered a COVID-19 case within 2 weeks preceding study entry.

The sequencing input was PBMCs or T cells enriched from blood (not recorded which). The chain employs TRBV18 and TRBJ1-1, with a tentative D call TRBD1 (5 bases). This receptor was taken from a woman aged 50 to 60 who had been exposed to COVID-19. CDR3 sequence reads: CASSPDSTLNTEAFF. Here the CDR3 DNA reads TGTGCCAGCTCACCAGACAGTACTCTGAACACTGAAGCTTTCTTT. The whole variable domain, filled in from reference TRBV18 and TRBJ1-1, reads NAGVMQNPRHLVRRRGQEARLRCSPMKGHSHVYWYRQLPEEGLKFMVYLQKENIIDESGMPKERFSAEFPKEGPSILRIQQVVRGDSAAYFCASSPDSTLNTEAFFGQGTRLTVV.